The 17 T cell receptor beta chains listed next were all sequenced from one sample in a study of metastatic and nonmetastatic thyroid tumors. Thyroid surgery took place with no prior treatment in any patient. TCRdb re-called the PCR reads via MiXCR. This table has some 46,000 clones, around a quarter appearing once. The sequenced material came from blood. These TCRs come from a male donor with papillary thyroid cancer or a benign thyroid nodule (not recorded which). Some clones in this sample may be carry-over from other donors' samples.

This clone was detected a few times. The chain employs TRBV6-4 and TRBJ2-2; no clear D. V was clipped by 2 bases and J by 0 bases, with 1 base between them. Germline CDR1 MRHNA, CDR2 SNTAGT. This CDR3 is built from 13 residues. In DNA form, the CDR3 reads TGTGCCAGCAGTGACACGAACACCGGGGAGCTGTTTTTT. It codes for CASSDTNTGELFF.

This clone was counted a few times. Within the sample, other DNA sequences also encode this same CDR3. The chain recombines TRBV2 with TRBJ2-2, with D perhaps TRBD2 (5 bases). CDR1 and CDR2 (germline): SNHLY, FYNNEI. CDR3 length: 16 residues. V gave up 1 base and J gave up 5 bases, with 14 bases separating them. The CDR3 spells CASSEEAVINTGELFF. The CDR3 bases are TGTGCCAGCAGTGAAGAAGCGGTTATAAATACCGGGGAGCTGTTTTTT.

At least ten counts were recorded for this clone. The chain couples TRBV30 to TRBJ1-5, with a weak D call TRBD1 (6 bases). Trimming removed 1 base from V and 2 bases from J, with 6 bases in between. CDR3 length: 13 residues. Germline CDR1 reads GTSNPN; CDR2 reads SVGIG (reference sequence). CDR3 in DNA: TGTGCCTGGAGTGGACAGGGCAATCAGCCCCAGCATTTT. It is translated as CAWSGQGNQPQHF.

The rearrangement links TRBV6-2 or TRBV6-3 to TRBJ2-1; 16 bases map to TRBD2. The CDR3 covers 17 residues. Unmatched junction bases numbered 7, after V lost 5 bases and J lost 6 bases. Germline CDR1 MNHEY, CDR2 SVGEGT. The CDR3: CASSHRGLAGGFNEQFF. The CDR3 DNA reads TGTGCCAGCAGTCATCGGGGACTAGCGGGAGGGTTCAATGAGCAGTTCTTC.

The V call is TRBV14, the J call TRBJ2-2, with D uncertain. The CDR3 is made up of 15 amino acids. Germline CDR1 SGHDN, CDR2 FVKESK. V shed 6 bases and J shed 6 bases, with 17 bases lying between them. The CDR3 coding sequence is TGTGCCAGCAGTCGAACACGGATGTCCGCCGGGGAGCTGTTTTTT. Protein product: CASSRTRMSAGELFF.

This clone was found many times. The rearrangement links TRBV5-1 to TRBJ2-3; TRBD1 aligns across 7 bases. V gave up 4 bases and J gave up 9 bases; unmatched junction bases: 8. Germline CDR1 SGHRS, CDR2 YFSETQ. This CDR3 comprises 13 residues. CDR3 DNA sequence: TGCGCCAGCAGCCAGCTGACAGGGAAGACGCAGTATTTT. Translating it yields CASSQLTGKTQYF. The variable domain in full, completed from reference TRBV5-1 and TRBJ2-3, reads KAGVTQTPRYLIKTRGQQVTLSCSPISGHRSVSWYQQTPGQGLQFLFEYFSETQRNKGNFPGRFSGRQFSNSRSEMNVSTLELGDSALYLCASSQLTGKTQYFGPGTRLTVL.

This clone came up many times. The chain couples TRBV28 to TRBJ1-3, with unresolved D. The V gene lost 5 bases and the J gene lost 4 bases, with 15 bases spanning the gap. Germline V CDR1 and CDR2: MDHEN, SYDVKM. The CDR3 covers 15 residues. The DNA for the CDR3 is TGTGCCAGCAGTCCTCATCCGGGGTCGGGAAACACCATATATTTT. Protein product: CASSPHPGSGNTIYF.

In its sample, this clone was seen many times. The rearrangement uses TRBV2 and TRBJ1-5, with no clear D. The CDR3 totals 14 residues. The V gene lost 3 bases and the J gene lost 0 bases, with 6 bases spanning the gap. The germline V gene has CDR1 SNHLY and CDR2 FYNNEI. The CDR3 region is CASSDRSSNQPQHF. The CDR3 coding sequence is TGTGCCAGCAGTGACAGGAGTAGCAATCAGCCCCAGCATTTT.

This clone occurred many times. A much bigger clone sits one base away, suggesting this may be a read error. This sequence joins TRBV12-3 or TRBV12-4 and TRBJ2-1; 9 positions match TRBD2. V lost 6 bases and J lost 12; bases outside the gene matches: 15. This CDR3 has 15 residues. The CDR3 sequence is CASRTASGKTQGQFF. As DNA, the CDR3 is TGTGCCAGCAGAACGGCTAGCGGGAAGACTCAGGGGCAGTTCTTC.

V is TRBV12-3 or TRBV12-4 and J is TRBJ2-2; possibly TRBD1 or TRBD2 for D (5 bases each). The CDR3 length is 14 residues. Trimming removed 3 bases from V and 13 bases from J, with 18 bases in between. CDR3 nucleotide sequence: TGTGCCAGCAGTTTTGGGGGAAGGACCGGTGGGCTGTTTTTT. It encodes CASSFGGRTGGLFF.

Many counts were recorded for this clone. V is TRBV29-1 and J is TRBJ2-7, with D tentatively TRBD1 or TRBD2 (5 bases each). The CDR3 contains 14 residues. The V gene lost 1 base and the J gene lost 0 bases, with 10 bases spanning the gap. CDR1 is SQVTM and CDR2 is ANQGSEA in the germline V gene. The DNA of the CDR3 is TGCAGCGTTGAAGGGGGGATCAGCTCCTACGAGCAGTACTTC. Translating it yields CSVEGGISSYEQYF.

The chain has TRBV14 and TRBJ2-7; tentatively, D is TRBD1 (5 bases). CDR1 and CDR2 from the germline V gene are SGHDN and FVKESK. Trimming stripped 1 base from V and 4 bases from J, with 17 bases between. CDR3 length: 16 residues. CDR3 sequence (DNA): TGTGCCAGCAGCCAAGGACCTCAGGGTGCATGTTACGAGCAGTACTTC. Translated: CASSQGPQGACYEQYF. Full variable domain (missing parts from reference TRBV14 and TRBJ2-7): EAGVTQFPSHSVIEKGQTVTLRCDPISGHDNLYWYRRVMGKEIKFLLHFVKESKQDESGMPNNRFLAERTGGTYSTLKVQPAELEDSGVYFCASSQGPQGACYEQYFGPGTRLTVT.

There are many counts of this clone. The chain links TRBV13 to TRBJ2-3; D gene uncertain. The CDR3 contains 11 residues. The germline CDR1 and CDR2 sequences are PRHDT and FYEKMQ (reference sequence). Trimming shortened V by 1 base and J by 6 bases, and 2 bases separated the two germline ends. The CDR3 bases are TGTGCCAGCAGCTTAGCCGATACGCAGTATTTT. Amino acids: CASSLADTQYF.

This clone has a count of ten or more. This may arise from a read error, as a much more abundant clone is one base away. This chain links TRBV28 with TRBJ2-1, with 7 bases identical to TRBD1. The CDR3 length is 14 residues. In germline, CDR1 is MDHEN, CDR2 SYDVKM. The CDR3 here is CASSFRQGYNERFF. DNA for the CDR3: TGTGCCAGCAGCTTTAGACAGGGCTACAATGAGCGGTTCTTC.

In its sample, this clone was seen many times. The gene calls are TRBV5-1 and TRBJ1-1; possibly TRBD1 for D (6 bases). Trimming removed 0 bases from V and 0 bases from J, with 9 bases in between. The germline V gene has CDR1 SGHRS and CDR2 YFSETQ. The CDR3 covers 15 residues. CDR3 residues: CASSLVQGLNTEAFF. The CDR3, as DNA: TGCGCCAGCAGCTTGGTGCAGGGGTTGAACACTGAAGCTTTCTTT.

This clone was picked up a small number of times. The junction differs from germline at one of its ends, possibly a read error. V gene TRBV6-2 or TRBV6-3 combines with J gene TRBJ1-1; no clear D. Germline assignment: CDR1 MNHEY and CDR2 SVGEGT. The CDR3 covers 13 residues. Written as DNA, the CDR3 is TGCGCCAGCAGTCCAAGGCGGGACACTGAAGCTTTCTTT. It encodes CASSPRRDTEAFF.

The CDR3, as DNA: TGCAGTGCTAGCCCAGCGGGGGGCACCGGGGAGCTGTTTTTT. This gives the protein CSASPAGGTGELFF. The V and J genes are TRBV20-1 and TRBJ2-2; 9 bases fit TRBD2. The V segment lost 3 bases and the J segment 4 bases; nucleotides outside the gene matches: 3. The CDR3 extends over 14 amino acids. CDR1 is DFQATT, CDR2 SNEGSKA, per germline (reference sequence).